The present TCR beta chain was sequenced within a study of T cells after yellow fever vaccination. Germline V gene sequence: CDR1 SEHNR, CDR2 FQNEAQ (reference sequence). CDR3 length equals 11 residues. The V gene lost 3 bases and the J gene lost 8 bases, with 5 bases spanning the gap. Comments on this clonotype: Its antigen is currently unknown.

Making TCR cDNA involved 5'RACE template switching, which added UMIs and a universal primer site. One entry per CDR3 protein results from TCRdb running MiXCR on the 5' RACE reads. This sample carries around 250,000 distinct CDR3 sequences, around 5.2% of them seen once, and the ten largest clones take 2.5% to 4%. Study-wide results and caveats: FACS-sorted repertoires could contain abundant clonotypes contaminating from the bulk population. Researchers noted that a small share of clonotypes showed up in both CD4 and CD8 compartments. Reappearance after the booster was seen for most primary-vaccination clones, at more than 95% CD4 and about 90% CD8.

The rearrangement joins TRBV7-9 to TRBJ2-1; D unresolved. The material sequenced was CD4+ T cells sorted from PBMCs, taken on the day of the yellow fever booster vaccination. The TCR was taken from a man in his late teens or twenties who received the YFV17D yellow fever vaccine. The CDR3 here is CASSFGYEQFF. Here the CDR3 DNA reads TGTGCCAGCAGCTTCGGGTATGAGCAGTTCTTC.